These T cell receptor beta chains were read from a single sample in a study of shared clonotypes between healthy human individuals. Using immunoSEQ multiplex PCR, the repertoire was profiled, and TCRdb retains in-frame clones only, with some absent. The table has about 2.4 million clones, roughly 93% seen once. The specimen sequenced was naive CD4+ T cells from PBMCs. These receptors were collected from a man between 18 and 29 years old in good health. Some clones in this sample may be carry-over from other donors' samples. Both conserved end residues are part of each CDR3. A D gene is named only where the DNA matches it firmly. Only part of the rows carry a size: once, few, many, or a class if the clone is expanded.

TRBV7-2	TRBJ2-5	NA	NA	CASTALSQETQYF	TGTGCCAGCACGGCCCTGTCCCAAGAGACCCAGTACTTC
TRBV29-1	TRBJ1-2	TRBD1	NA	CSVAGQPFSGYTF	TGCAGCGTTGCGGGACAGCCATTTTCGGGCTACACCTTC
TRBV9	TRBJ2-5	NA	NA	CASSGRGGETQYF	TGTGCCAGCAGCGGAAGGGGCGGGGAGACCCAGTACTTC
TRBV2	TRBJ2-5	NA	NA	CASSRALVQETQYF	TGTGCCAGCAGTCGGGCACTAGTGCAAGAGACCCAGTACTTC
TRBV4-1	TRBJ2-7	NA	NA	CASSQGGPRYEQYF	TGCGCCAGCAGCCAAGGGGGACCTCGCTACGAGCAGTACTTC
TRBV5-1	TRBJ1-4	NA	NA	CASSRDGRNEKLFF	TGCGCCAGCAGCCGGGACGGACGTAATGAAAAACTGTTTTTT
TRBV15	TRBJ2-1	NA	NA	CATSRDRNEQFF	TGTGCCACCAGCAGAGATCGGAATGAGCAGTTCTTC
TRBV28	TRBJ2-7	NA	NA	CASSPLRSSYEQYF	TGTGCCAGCAGCCCCTTGAGGAGCTCCTACGAGCAGTACTTC
TRBV5-1	TRBJ2-1	TRBD2	NA	CASSLVAGVSYNEQFF	TGCGCCAGCAGCTTGGTAGCGGGGGTCTCCTACAATGAGCAGTTCTTC
TRBV4-2	TRBJ2-5	NA	NA	CASSQGTQGGETQYF	TGTGCCAGCAGCCAAGGAACACAGGGGGGGGAGACCCAGTACTTC
TRBV30	TRBJ1-6	TRBD1	NA	CAWETGGAQASPLHF	TGTGCCTGGGAGACAGGGGGGGCGCAGGCTTCACCCCTCCACTTT
TRBV4-3	TRBJ2-3	NA	NA	CASSPVAADTQYF	TGCGCCAGCAGCCCCGTCGCGGCAGATACGCAGTATTTT
TRBV9	TRBJ1-5	TRBD1	NA	CASSPGTGGGQPQHF	TGTGCCAGCAGCCCCGGGACAGGGGGCGGCCAGCCCCAGCATTTT
TRBV10-3	TRBJ2-7	NA	NA	CAISVPTGGNSEQYF	TGTGCCATCAGTGTACCGACAGGAGGGAACTCCGAGCAGTACTTC
TRBV18	TRBJ1-3	NA	NA	CASSPAGGDSGNTIYF	TGTGCCAGCTCACCAGCGGGCGGGGACTCTGGAAACACCATATATTTT
TRBV9	TRBJ2-1	NA	once	CASSVGPDRSYNEQFF	TGTGCCAGCAGCGTAGGGCCGGACCGTTCCTACAATGAGCAGTTCTTC
TRBV28	TRBJ1-2	NA	few	CASSLYRVGYTF	TGTGCCAGCAGTCTTTACAGGGTTGGCTACACCTTC
TRBV6-5	TRBJ2-1	NA	NA	CASSADPSYNEQFF	TGTGCCAGCAGTGCAGACCCATCATACAATGAGCAGTTCTTC
TRBV7-2	TRBJ2-7	NA	NA	CASSFGREQYF	TGTGCCAGCAGCTTCGGACGCGAGCAGTACTTC
TRBV7-2	TRBJ2-3	NA	once	CASSAQRADTQYF	TGTGCCAGCAGCGCACAGCGGGCAGATACGCAGTATTTT
TRBV5-6	TRBJ2-1	NA	NA	CASSSQLREAYNEQFF	TGTGCCAGCAGCTCACAGCTCAGGGAGGCCTACAATGAGCAGTTCTTC
TRBV7-9	TRBJ1-1	TRBD1	NA	CASRLQGDTEAFF	TGTGCCAGCAGGCTTCAGGGGGACACTGAAGCTTTCTTT
TRBV23-1	TRBJ1-3	NA	NA	CASLTGLSGNTIYF	TGCGCCAGCCTTACAGGTCTCTCTGGAAACACCATATATTTT
TRBV7-2	TRBJ1-1	TRBD1	NA	CASSVVGQGNTEAFF	TGTGCCAGCAGCGTAGTTGGACAGGGGAACACTGAAGCTTTCTTT
TRBV7-8	TRBJ2-5	NA	NA	CASSLRAGTFPETQYF	TGTGCCAGCAGCTTAAGGGCAGGGACCTTTCCAGAGACCCAGTACTTC
TRBV9	TRBJ1-2	NA	NA	CASSVVSGRDNGYTF	TGTGCCAGCAGCGTAGTGTCGGGGAGGGATAATGGCTACACCTTC
TRBV21-1	TRBJ2-1	NA	NA	CASSKRPGPSYNEQFF	TGTGCCAGCAGCAAACGGCCGGGACCCTCCTACAATGAGCAGTTCTTC
TRBV5-6	TRBJ2-7	NA	NA	CASSLAGVNEQYF	TGTGCCAGCAGCTTGGCAGGGGTGAACGAGCAGTACTTC
TRBV9	TRBJ2-5	NA	NA	CASSVVGGRETQYF	TGTGCCAGCAGCGTAGTAGGTGGGAGAGAGACCCAGTACTTC
TRBV9	TRBJ2-7	TRBD2	NA	CASSEGGYGSYEQYF	TGTGCCAGCAGCGAGGGAGGGTACGGCTCCTACGAGCAGTACTTC
TRBV18	TRBJ2-7	TRBD1	NA	CASSPPGQGNYEQYF	TGTGCCAGCTCACCACCGGGACAGGGAAACTACGAGCAGTACTTC
TRBV5-1	TRBJ1-5	NA	NA	CASSPETGSNQPQHF	TGCGCCAGCAGCCCGGAGACAGGTTCGAATCAGCCCCAGCATTTT
TRBV12-5	TRBJ2-1	TRBD2	NA	CASGLGLAGGNEQFF	TGTGCTAGTGGTTTGGGACTAGCGGGTGGCAATGAGCAGTTCTTC
TRBV4-2	TRBJ2-2	NA	once	CASSQGNPGELFF	TGTGCCAGCAGCCAGGGGAACCCCGGGGAGCTGTTTTTT
TRBV4-2	TRBJ2-4	TRBD2	NA	CASSQDGRGLENIQYF	TGTGCCAGCAGCCAAGATGGGAGGGGTTTGGAAAACATTCAGTACTTC
TRBV30	TRBJ1-6	TRBD1	NA	CAWAGQGNSPLHF	TGTGCCTGGGCTGGACAGGGGAATTCACCCCTCCACTTT
TRBV4-2	TRBJ2-6	NA	few	CASSQDPGAGANVLTF	TGTGCCAGCAGCCAAGATCCAGGGGCTGGGGCCAACGTCCTGACTTTC
TRBV6-6	TRBJ2-1	NA	NA	CASRPKSFNEQFF	TGTGCCAGCAGGCCTAAAAGTTTCAATGAGCAGTTCTTC
TRBV5-1	TRBJ1-4	NA	NA	CASSLSEGTATNEKLFF	TGCGCCAGCAGCTTGAGTGAGGGGACCGCAACTAATGAAAAACTGTTTTTT
TRBV5-1	TRBJ1-6	NA	NA	CASSLSGTRYGSPLHF	TGCGCCAGCAGCTTATCCGGGACAAGGTATGGATCACCCCTCCACTTT
TRBV7-2	TRBJ2-4	TRBD2	NA	CASSPGSGRAIQYF	TGTGCCAGCAGCCCGGGTAGCGGGAGGGCCATTCAGTACTTC
TRBV5-5	TRBJ1-4	NA	once	CASIYGDYPPDEKLFF	TGTGCCAGCATCTACGGCGATTACCCACCGGATGAAAAACTGTTTTTT
TRBV6-4	TRBJ2-7	TRBD1	NA	CARTGLSYEQYF	TGTGCCAGGACAGGGCTATCCTACGAGCAGTACTTC
TRBV28	TRBJ1-1	TRBD1	few	CASSTRQGRAEAFF	TGTGCCAGCAGTACCCGACAGGGTAGGGCTGAAGCTTTCTTT
TRBV28	TRBJ1-1	NA	NA	CASKLNGPGIGGAFF	TGTGCCAGCAAATTAAACGGTCCTGGAATAGGGGGAGCTTTCTTT
TRBV9	TRBJ2-5	TRBD2	once	CASSVASGSPGLETQYF	TGTGCCAGCAGCGTAGCCAGCGGGAGCCCCGGATTGGAGACCCAGTACTTC